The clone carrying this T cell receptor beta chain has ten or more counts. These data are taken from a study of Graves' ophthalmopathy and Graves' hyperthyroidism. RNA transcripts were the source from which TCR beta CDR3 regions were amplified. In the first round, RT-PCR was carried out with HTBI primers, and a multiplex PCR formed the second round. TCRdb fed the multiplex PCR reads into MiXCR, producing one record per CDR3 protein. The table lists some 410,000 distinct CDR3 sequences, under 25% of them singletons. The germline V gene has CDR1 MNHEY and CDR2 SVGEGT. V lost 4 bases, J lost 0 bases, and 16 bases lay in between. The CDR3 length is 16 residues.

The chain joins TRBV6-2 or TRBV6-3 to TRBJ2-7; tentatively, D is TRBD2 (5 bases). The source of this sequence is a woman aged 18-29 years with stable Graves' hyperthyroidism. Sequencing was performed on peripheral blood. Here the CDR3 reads CASSLRPPGNSYEQYF. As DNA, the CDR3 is TGTGCCAGCAGTTTACGGCCCCCGGGGAACTCCTACGAGCAGTACTTC.